A single sample is the source of the 6 T cell receptor beta chains below, sequenced in a study of blood T cell repertoires in COVID-19. The table came from immunoSEQ multiplex PCR; TCRdb's copy has only in-frame clones and leaves some out. The sample yields roughly 50,000 clones, over 80% seen once. Material for sequencing was peripheral blood. Source of these receptors: a man in his 70s with acute or convalescent COVID-19.

The J gene is TRBJ2-2, the V gene TRBV7-9; no clear D. Trimming took 5 bases from V and 6 from J, leaving 10 bases between them. The CDR3 covers 13 residues. Germline lookup yields CDR1 SEHNR and CDR2 FQNEAQ (reference sequence). DNA for the CDR3: TGTGCCAGCAGCCGCGGATTGTCCGGGGAGCTGTTTTTT. Translated: CASSRGLSGELFF.

V gene TRBV7-2 combines with J gene TRBJ2-1; D is unresolved. CDR3 length: 14 residues. Germline assignment: CDR1 SGHTA and CDR2 FQGNSA. Trimming pared 5 bases from V and 9 bases from J, leaving 17 bases between. DNA for the CDR3: TGTGCCAGCAGCCCAGATCGTTTCAGGATTGAGCAGTTCTTC. This codes for CASSPDRFRIEQFF.

In this sample, this clone turned up a few times. The rearrangement uses TRBV5-1 and TRBJ2-3; 8 bases are a match to TRBD1. The CDR3 extends over 15 amino acids. The V and J ends lost 0 bases and 6 bases, in that order; junction bases with no gene match: 6. Per the germline V gene, CDR1 is SGHRS and CDR2 is YFSETQ. The CDR3, as DNA: TGCGCCAGCAGCTTGGCCAGGGGGCTACCGGATACGCAGTATTTT. Residues: CASSLARGLPDTQYF.

The J gene is TRBJ2-7, the V gene TRBV18; 8 positions agree with TRBD2. The germline gives CDR1 KGHSH, CDR2 LQKENI. The J segment lost 2 bases and the V segment lost 0 bases, leaving 6 bases of the junction unmatched. The CDR3 covers 16 residues. CDR3 nucleotides: TGTGCCAGCTCACCACCGCGGGGAGCGGGAGCCTACGAGCAGTACTTC. It specifies CASSPPRGAGAYEQYF.

This chain joins TRBV5-1 and TRBJ2-7; weak D call: TRBD1 (5 bases). The ends were cut back, 4 bases at V and 3 bases at J, with 11 bases in the middle. Germline CDR1 is SGHRS and CDR2 is YFSETQ. This CDR3 has 13 amino acids. CDR3 DNA sequence: TGCGCCAGCAGCCAACAGGTTGGCTACGAGCAGTACTTC. This codes for CASSQQVGYEQYF.

The genes are TRBV7-8 and TRBJ1-5; TRBD1 is a possible D gene (5 bases). The CDR3 is made up of 15 amino acids. The germline gives CDR1 SGHVS, CDR2 FQNEAQ. V gave up 5 bases and J gave up 2 bases, with 13 bases separating them. CDR3 in amino acids: CASSRDSGGNQPQHF. The CDR3 DNA sequence: TGTGCCAGCAGCCGCGACAGCGGGGGCAATCAGCCCCAGCATTTT.